Listed below are T cell receptor beta chains from one sample, sequenced in a study of blood T cells in healthy people across ages. TCRdb recomputed calls from the 5' RACE reads with MiXCR, one row per CDR3 protein. The table lists over 1,300,000 distinct CDR3 sequences, approximately 59% of them singletons. Source material: blood. Receptors were obtained from a man between 18 and 35 years old in good health. CDR3s include the opening cysteine and the closing phenylalanine or tryptophan. Each record gives: J gene, V gene, clone size, D gene, CDR3 DNA, CDR3 protein. D genes are given only for firm matches. Expanded clones are given a class, and other clones once, few, many or no size at all.

>TRBJ2-6|TRBV7-6|few|.
TGTGCCAGCAGTCCCCAGGCCCTTCAGGCCAACGTCCTGACTTTC
CASSPQALQANVLTF
>TRBJ1-4|TRBV12-3/TRBV12-4|.|.
TGTGCCAGCACCGGTATCCTTGCAACTAATGAAAAACTGTTTTTT
CASTGILATNEKLFF
>TRBJ2-3|TRBV24-1|.|.
TGTGCCACCAGTGACCCGAGGGGTAGGGCGCCGAGCACAGATACGCAGTATTTT
CATSDPRGRAPSTDTQYF
>TRBJ1-2|TRBV20-1|.|.
TGCAGTGCTCTCCAGGCACGGGGTGGGGTCGGAAGTGGCTACACCTTC
CSALQARGGVGSGYTF
>TRBJ2-7|TRBV4-2|few|TRBD1
TGTGCCAGCAGCCAAGAAACTCGACCTGGACAGGGGGCGTACGAGCAGTACTTC
CASSQETRPGQGAYEQYF
>TRBJ1-5|TRBV15|.|.
TGTGCCACCAGCAGAGTTCCGTCAGGGTATCAGCCCCAGCATTTT
CATSRVPSGYQPQHF
>TRBJ2-7|TRBV12-5|.|.
TGTGCTAGTGGTTTGGTGGGGTCTCCAAAAACCTACGAGCAGTACTTC
CASGLVGSPKTYEQYF
>TRBJ2-3|TRBV10-3|few|.
TGTGCCGCCCTAAGAGACCTTCGCACAGATACGCAGTATTTT
CAALRDLRTDTQYF
>TRBJ2-5|TRBV9|.|.
TGTGCCAGCAGCGTAGGTGGTACGACCAATGAGCAGTACTTC
CASSVGGTTNEQYF
>TRBJ2-5|TRBV20-1|.|.
TGCAGTGCTAGACCCAGGGTGTACCAAGAGACCCAGTACTTC
CSARPRVYQETQYF
>TRBJ2-5|TRBV14|.|.
TGTGCCAGCAGCTTCAGGGGGCGCGGGGGCCAAGAGACCCAGTACTTC
CASSFRGRGGQETQYF
>TRBJ2-3|TRBV7-2|.|TRBD1
TGTGCCAGCAGCTCCCCACTGGACAGGGCGTCGGCAGATACGCAGTATTTT
CASSSPLDRASADTQYF
>TRBJ2-1|TRBV4-3|.|.
TGCGCCAGCAGCCAAGGGTCCACTTGGACCTACAATGAGCAGTTCTTC
CASSQGSTWTYNEQFF
>TRBJ1-2|TRBV18|.|TRBD1
TGTGCCAGCTCCAGGGACAGGGTAAACGGCTACACCTTC
CASSRDRVNGYTF
>TRBJ2-1|TRBV29-1|.|TRBD2
TGCAGCGTGGCGCCGATCATCCCTAGCGGGGGCAATGAGCAGTTCTTC
CSVAPIIPSGGNEQFF
>TRBJ2-5|TRBV4-3|.|.
TGCGCCAGCAGCCAAGATTCGCGGCAGGGAGAGACCCAGTACTTC
CASSQDSRQGETQYF
>TRBJ2-5|TRBV20-1|few|.
TGCAGTGCCCTACTTGGGACCCAGTACTTC
CSALLGTQYF
>TRBJ2-5|TRBV12-3/TRBV12-4|many|.
TGTGCCAGCAGTTTAGGTTGGGAGACCCAGTACTTC
CASSLGWETQYF
>TRBJ2-7|TRBV7-2|few|TRBD2
TGTGCCAGCAGCTTAGCGGCTCGACTAGCGGGGGGCCGCTCCTACGAGCAGTACTTC
CASSLAARLAGGRSYEQYF
>TRBJ2-7|TRBV7-9|.|TRBD1
TGTGCCAGCAGCCGGGAAGGACAGGGCTACGAGCAGTACTTC
CASSREGQGYEQYF
>TRBJ2-2|TRBV5-6|.|.
TGTGCCAGCAGCTTGGAAGGACTCAACCCCGGGGAGCTGTTTTTT
CASSLEGLNPGELFF
>TRBJ2-7|TRBV20-1|.|TRBD1
TGCAGTGCTAGTACAGGGGTGGCCTACGAGCAGTACTTC
CSASTGVAYEQYF
>TRBJ2-3|TRBV6-1|.|.
TGTGCCAGCAACCGAGGAGGGGTGGGAACAGATACGCAGTATTTT
CASNRGGVGTDTQYF
>TRBJ2-1|TRBV12-3/TRBV12-4|.|TRBD2
TGTGCCAGCAGTCAAGTCGGGACTAGCCCGTACAATGAGCAGTTCTTC
CASSQVGTSPYNEQFF